The 5 T cell receptor beta chains in this list originate from one sample, sequenced in a study of cytomegalovirus exposure and HLA in healthy donors. PCR primers comprised 60 Vbeta and 13 Jbeta primers. The table came from immunoSEQ multiplex PCR; TCRdb's copy has only in-frame clones and leaves some out. The sample carries over 70,000 clones, 80% recorded once. The sequenced sample was PBMCs. The receptors here all came from a woman aged 45-60 years in good health and CMV-seropositive.

This clone was detected once. The junction departs from the called germline gene at one end, perhaps through a read error. This chain joins TRBV7-7 and TRBJ2-5, with a possible D match to TRBD1 (5 bases). The CDR3 extends over 14 amino acids. Germline-derived CDR1 and CDR2 are SSHAT and FNYEAQ (reference sequence). CDR3 region: CASSLGASLETQYF. The CDR3 DNA follows: TGTGCTAGCAGCTTAGGGGCCAGTTTAGAGACCCAGTACTTC. Variable domain in full (rest from reference TRBV7-7 and TRBJ2-5): GAGVSQSPRYKVTKRGQDVTLRCDPISSHATLYWYQQALGQGPEFLTYFNYEAQPDKSGLPSDRFSAERPEGSISTLTIQRTEQRDSAMYRCASSLGASLETQYFGPGTRLLVL.

This clone was counted only a few times. The rearrangement links TRBV5-1 to TRBJ1-1; D is possibly TRBD1 (6 bases). This CDR3 has 15 residues. Germline assignment: CDR1 SGHRS and CDR2 YFSETQ. The germline V and J ends were trimmed by 0 bases and 5 bases, with 14 bases remaining between them. CDR3 DNA: TGCGCCAGCAGCTTGGGGGGGCACCGGGGAACTGAAGCTTTCTTT. Translated, it gives CASSLGGHRGTEAFF.

This sequence joins TRBV2 and TRBJ2-5; D not certain. The CDR3 is 14 amino acids. Trimming removed 6 bases from V and 5 bases from J, with 16 bases in between. Germline CDR1 reads SNHLY; CDR2 reads FYNNEI. CDR3 loop: CASSVDLDVETQYF. The CDR3 bases are TGTGCCAGCAGCGTCGACTTAGACGTGGAGACCCAGTACTTC.

This clone was detected only a few times. The V call is TRBV5-1, the J call TRBJ1-1; no clear D. The V end lost 1 base, the J end lost 4 bases, and 11 bases lay between the germline ends. The germline CDR1 and CDR2 sequences are SGHRS and YFSETQ. This CDR3 has 14 amino acids. CDR3 DNA sequence: TGCGCCAGCAGCTTGAGAGGGTGGGGCACTGAAGCTTTCTTT. Residues: CASSLRGWGTEAFF. The full variable domain, with the rest looked up from reference TRBV5-1 and TRBJ1-1, is KAGVTQTPRYLIKTRGQQVTLSCSPISGHRSVSWYQQTPGQGLQFLFEYFSETQRNKGNFPGRFSGRQFSNSRSEMNVSTLELGDSALYLCASSLRGWGTEAFFGQGTRLTVV.

In this sample, this clone turned up a few times. The chain joins TRBV5-4 to TRBJ1-2, with 7 bases fitting TRBD1. The CDR3 is made up of 14 amino acids. Trimming cost V 4 bases and J 4 bases; bases outside gene matches: 7. The germline CDR1 and CDR2 sequences are SGHNT and YYREEE (reference sequence). CDR3 residues: CASSGQAIGYGYTF. DNA for the CDR3: TGTGCCAGCAGCGGACAGGCCATAGGCTATGGCTACACCTTC.